This T cell receptor beta chain was sequenced for a study of cytomegalovirus exposure and HLA in healthy donors. In the PCR, 60 Vbeta and 13 Jbeta primers were used. The assay was immunoSEQ multiplex PCR, and TCRdb's table has in-frame clones only and misses some. This sample's clone table lists around 60,000 clones. V lost 5 bases, J lost 6 bases, and 6 bases stayed unmatched. The CDR3 runs to 14 residues. Germline V CDR1 and CDR2: SEHNR, FQNEAQ (reference sequence). The source material was PBMCs. The genes are TRBV7-9 and TRBJ2-1; TRBD1 matches at 8 bases. The clonotype comes from a woman in her late teens or twenties in good health and CMV-seronegative. For the CDR3, the DNA is TGTGCCAGCAGCCCCGGGACAGGAGTCAATGAGCAGTTCTTC. Translation: CASSPGTGVNEQFF. Drawing the rest from reference TRBV7-9 and TRBJ2-1, the complete variable domain is DTGVSQNPRHKITKRGQNVTFRCDPISEHNRLYWYRQTLGQGPEFLTYFQNEAQLEKSRLLSDRFSAERPKGSFSTLEIQRTEQGDSAMYLCASSPGTGVNEQFFGPGTRLTVL.